These T cell receptor beta chains were read from a single sample in a study of spatial heterogeneity in lung cancer. TCRdb re-analysed the 5' RACE reads in MiXCR, keeping a single row per CDR3 protein. Counted here are 39,000 or so distinct CDR3 sequences, over 9.5% occurring once; the ten biggest clones make up over 15%. The sequencing used PBMCs, collected at follow-up. The receptors here all came from a female donor with early-stage non-small cell lung cancer. Both conserved end residues are part of each CDR3. The order of the fields is D gene, clone size, J gene, V gene, CDR3 DNA, CDR3 protein. The D gene is left open where the match is weak. Size is omitted from some rows. Given values are once, few, many or a class for expanded clones.

d_call: TRBD1; clone_size: few; j_call: TRBJ2-2; v_call: TRBV7-2; cdr3_nt: TGTGCCAGCAGCCAAGATCGACAGGGAGCCTCCGGGGAGCTGTTTTTT; cdr3_aa: CASSQDRQGASGELFF
d_call: .; clone_size: few; j_call: TRBJ1-6; v_call: TRBV5-1; cdr3_nt: TGCGCCAGCAGCCGCGATGGGGGGAATTCACCCCTCCACTTT; cdr3_aa: CASSRDGGNSPLHF
d_call: TRBD1; clone_size: .; j_call: TRBJ2-7; v_call: TRBV4-1; cdr3_nt: TGCGCCAGCAGCCAATACGGGACAGGGAAGTCTTACGAGCAGTACTTC; cdr3_aa: CASSQYGTGKSYEQYF
d_call: .; clone_size: .; j_call: TRBJ2-1; v_call: TRBV25-1; cdr3_nt: TGTGCCAGCATGGGGACCGGGTACAATGAGCAGTTCTTC; cdr3_aa: CASMGTGYNEQFF
d_call: .; clone_size: few; j_call: TRBJ2-3; v_call: TRBV5-1; cdr3_nt: TGCGCCAGCAGCTTCAGATCCAGCACAGATACGCAGTATTTT; cdr3_aa: CASSFRSSTDTQYF
d_call: TRBD2; clone_size: medium-sized; j_call: TRBJ2-3; v_call: TRBV4-2; cdr3_nt: TGTGCCAGCAGCCCGGGACTAGCGGGGGGGCCAGATACGCAGTATTTT; cdr3_aa: CASSPGLAGGPDTQYF
d_call: TRBD2; clone_size: medium-sized; j_call: TRBJ2-1; v_call: TRBV6-2/TRBV6-3; cdr3_nt: TGTGCCAGCAGTTACCGGGACCCTAGCGGGGGGGCCTCCTACAATGAGCAGTTCTTC; cdr3_aa: CASSYRDPSGGASYNEQFF
d_call: .; clone_size: many; j_call: TRBJ2-7; v_call: TRBV5-5; cdr3_nt: TGTGCCAGCAGCTTGGCCGGGCCTTCCTACGAGCAGTACTTC; cdr3_aa: CASSLAGPSYEQYF
d_call: .; clone_size: few; j_call: TRBJ2-1; v_call: TRBV28; cdr3_nt: TGTGCCAGCAGTTTATCTGGGTTCGATGAGCAGTTCTTC; cdr3_aa: CASSLSGFDEQFF
d_call: .; clone_size: many; j_call: TRBJ2-1; v_call: TRBV20-1; cdr3_nt: TGCAGTGCTAGCCAGTTGTCAAGCTCCTACAATGAGCAGTTCTTC; cdr3_aa: CSASQLSSSYNEQFF
d_call: TRBD1; clone_size: .; j_call: TRBJ2-3; v_call: TRBV5-1; cdr3_nt: TGCGCCAGCAGCTTAAGGGGGCTACCCACAGATACGCAGTATTTT; cdr3_aa: CASSLRGLPTDTQYF
d_call: .; clone_size: many; j_call: TRBJ1-1; v_call: TRBV4-1; cdr3_nt: TGCGCCAGCAGCCCCTCTTTGAGGGACAAAAAAGCTTTCTTT; cdr3_aa: CASSPSLRDKKAFF
d_call: TRBD1; clone_size: few; j_call: TRBJ1-2; v_call: TRBV30; cdr3_nt: TGTGCGAGGGACAGGCGCGACTATGGCTACACCTTC; cdr3_aa: CARDRRDYGYTF
d_call: .; clone_size: few; j_call: TRBJ2-5; v_call: TRBV15; cdr3_nt: TGTGCCACCAGCCGAGGACGGAATCAAGAGACCCAGTACTTC; cdr3_aa: CATSRGRNQETQYF
d_call: .; clone_size: few; j_call: TRBJ1-2; v_call: TRBV28; cdr3_nt: TGTGCCAGCAGGACCCAGGGGCGGAGCTACACCTTC; cdr3_aa: CASRTQGRSYTF
d_call: .; clone_size: many; j_call: TRBJ2-6; v_call: TRBV19; cdr3_nt: TGTGCCAGTAGTATTAATCTCTCTGGGGCCAACGTCCTGACTTTC; cdr3_aa: CASSINLSGANVLTF
d_call: .; clone_size: few; j_call: TRBJ2-7; v_call: TRBV5-5; cdr3_nt: TGTGCCAGCAGCGCCGGGGCCTACGAGCAGTACTTC; cdr3_aa: CASSAGAYEQYF
d_call: TRBD2; clone_size: many; j_call: TRBJ2-5; v_call: TRBV12-3/TRBV12-4; cdr3_nt: TGTGCCAGCAGTCCAGGGGCTAGCGGGGGGGCGGCTGAGACCCAGTACTTC; cdr3_aa: CASSPGASGGAAETQYF
d_call: .; clone_size: few; j_call: TRBJ1-4; v_call: TRBV5-1; cdr3_nt: TGCGCCAGCAGCTTGCTTGGGCAGCTTAATGAAAAACTGTTTTTT; cdr3_aa: CASSLLGQLNEKLFF
d_call: TRBD1; clone_size: many; j_call: TRBJ1-2; v_call: TRBV5-1; cdr3_nt: TGCGCCAGCAGCTTGGCCGGGACAGGGGGAGGCTACACCTTC; cdr3_aa: CASSLAGTGGGYTF
d_call: .; clone_size: .; j_call: TRBJ1-5; v_call: TRBV6-5; cdr3_nt: TGTGCCAGCAGAGACGCAACAGTGCAGCCCCAGCATTTT; cdr3_aa: CASRDATVQPQHF
d_call: .; clone_size: many; j_call: TRBJ1-2; v_call: TRBV4-1; cdr3_nt: TGCGCCAGCAGCCAAGTGGTAGGGGAGAAAGGCTACACCTTC; cdr3_aa: CASSQVVGEKGYTF
d_call: .; clone_size: many; j_call: TRBJ1-2; v_call: TRBV7-9; cdr3_nt: TGTGCCAGCAGCCCCAGTTTCGACCGATGGTATGGCTACACCTTC; cdr3_aa: CASSPSFDRWYGYTF
d_call: TRBD2; clone_size: .; j_call: TRBJ2-3; v_call: TRBV28; cdr3_nt: TGTGCCAGCAGTTCCCCTGGACTAGCGGGGGGGCAGACAGATACGCAGTATTTT; cdr3_aa: CASSSPGLAGGQTDTQYF
d_call: .; clone_size: .; j_call: TRBJ1-3; v_call: TRBV3-1; cdr3_nt: TGTGCCAGCATGGTAGCTGGAAACACCATATATTTT; cdr3_aa: CASMVAGNTIYF
d_call: .; clone_size: many; j_call: TRBJ2-3; v_call: TRBV5-6; cdr3_nt: TGTGCCAGCAGACCGACAGGCCGAAATACGCAGTATTTT; cdr3_aa: CASRPTGRNTQYF
d_call: TRBD1; clone_size: many; j_call: TRBJ2-7; v_call: TRBV7-2; cdr3_nt: TGTGCCAGCAGCGTACGAGGGACAGATTCCTACGAGCAGTACTTC; cdr3_aa: CASSVRGTDSYEQYF
d_call: TRBD2; clone_size: few; j_call: TRBJ2-1; v_call: TRBV9; cdr3_nt: TGTGCCAGCAGCAGCGGGGGGACCTACAATGAGCAGTTCTTC; cdr3_aa: CASSSGGTYNEQFF
d_call: .; clone_size: many; j_call: TRBJ2-7; v_call: TRBV29-1; cdr3_nt: TGCAGCGTTGCGAGGCAAACCTACGAGCAGTACTTC; cdr3_aa: CSVARQTYEQYF
d_call: TRBD1; clone_size: many; j_call: TRBJ1-4; v_call: TRBV6-5; cdr3_nt: TGTGCCAGCAGAAGCCCCGGGACAGGGAATGAAAAACTGTTTTTT; cdr3_aa: CASRSPGTGNEKLFF
d_call: .; clone_size: few; j_call: TRBJ2-5; v_call: TRBV2; cdr3_nt: TGTGCCAGCACGGCGGGGATCGGAGAGACCCAGTACTTC; cdr3_aa: CASTAGIGETQYF
d_call: TRBD1; clone_size: few; j_call: TRBJ2-7; v_call: TRBV28; cdr3_nt: TGTGCCAGCAGTTTACGGGGACAGGCCCACGAGCAGTACTTC; cdr3_aa: CASSLRGQAHEQYF
d_call: .; clone_size: many; j_call: TRBJ2-3; v_call: TRBV11-2; cdr3_nt: TGTGCCAGCAGCTTACGGGGCCCGGGCACGCAGTATTTT; cdr3_aa: CASSLRGPGTQYF
d_call: .; clone_size: many; j_call: TRBJ2-5; v_call: TRBV5-1; cdr3_nt: TGCGCCAGCAGCTTCACGGAGAGCCAAGAGACCCAGTACTTC; cdr3_aa: CASSFTESQETQYF
d_call: TRBD2; clone_size: many; j_call: TRBJ2-5; v_call: TRBV19; cdr3_nt: TGTGCCAGTAGTACCCCTACCGGGACTAGCGGGGGCCTTCGACAAGAGACCCAGTACTTC; cdr3_aa: CASSTPTGTSGGLRQETQYF
d_call: TRBD2; clone_size: many; j_call: TRBJ2-2; v_call: TRBV4-3; cdr3_nt: TGCGCCAGCAGCCAAGATTGGGGGGGACCCAAACGAAACACCGGGGAGCTGTTTTTT; cdr3_aa: CASSQDWGGPKRNTGELFF
d_call: .; clone_size: many; j_call: TRBJ1-2; v_call: TRBV10-3; cdr3_nt: TGTGCCATCAGTGCACAGGGCTATGGCTACACCTTC; cdr3_aa: CAISAQGYGYTF
d_call: .; clone_size: many; j_call: TRBJ1-1; v_call: TRBV6-2/TRBV6-3; cdr3_nt: TGTGCCAGCGGGGGTGTTGGCCGGAACACTGAAGCTTTCTTT; cdr3_aa: CASGGVGRNTEAFF
d_call: .; clone_size: few; j_call: TRBJ1-1; v_call: TRBV7-2; cdr3_nt: TGTGCCAGCAGCTTAGGTGGGGTCACTGAAGCTTTCTTT; cdr3_aa: CASSLGGVTEAFF
d_call: TRBD2; clone_size: many; j_call: TRBJ2-1; v_call: TRBV28; cdr3_nt: TGTGCCAGCAGTTTCCTACTAGCGGGGGCCGACAATGAGCAGTTCTTC; cdr3_aa: CASSFLLAGADNEQFF